The rows below give T cell receptor beta chains drawn from one sample of a study of T cell repertoires in cytomegalovirus infection. TCRdb reprocessed the reads via MiXCR and lists one record per CDR3 protein. The repertoire holds more than 150,000 distinct CDR3 sequences, with roughly a fifth as singletons. The sequenced sample was PBMCs. The receptors were sampled from a human donor in good health (CMV status not recorded). Some clones in this sample may be carry-over from other donors' samples. Both conserved end residues are part of each CDR3. The order of the fields is J gene, D gene, clone size, V gene, CDR3 DNA, CDR3 protein. The D gene is left open where the match is weak. Size values are once, few and many counts, or a class for expanded clones, and some rows have none.

TRBJ2-2	.	few	TRBV18	TGTGCCAGCTCCCCCCCCCGTCCAGCGAGCACCGGGGAGCTGTTTTTT	CASSPPRPASTGELFF
TRBJ2-1	.	.	TRBV12-3/TRBV12-4	TGTGCCAGCAGTTTGCAGATTCGGGGGAGCTCCTACAATGAGCAGTTCTTC	CASSLQIRGSSYNEQFF
TRBJ2-7	TRBD1	.	TRBV4-1	TGCGCCAGCAGCCAAACCGGGACAGGAGTCTACGAGCAGTACTTC	CASSQTGTGVYEQYF
TRBJ1-6	TRBD1	few	TRBV2	TGTGCCAGCAAGTTAGACAGGGGAAGGTCACCCCTCCACTTT	CASKLDRGRSPLHF
TRBJ2-3	TRBD2	.	TRBV11-2	TGTGCCAGCAGCCAGTGGGGACTAGCACGAGCCGACGTGAGCACAGATACGCAGTATTTT	CASSQWGLARADVSTDTQYF
TRBJ1-4	.	few	TRBV19	TGTGCCAGTACCCCCCTCGGGGTCGGCGAAAAACTGTTTTTT	CASTPLGVGEKLFF
TRBJ1-5	TRBD1	few	TRBV28	TGTGCCAGCAGTCCCTTGACAGGGCAAAATCAGCCCCAGCATTTT	CASSPLTGQNQPQHF
TRBJ1-2	.	.	TRBV12-3/TRBV12-4	TGTGCCAGCACTTCGGGACCCCCCGATCGTGGCTACACCTTC	CASTSGPPDRGYTF
TRBJ1-6	.	many	TRBV7-2	TGTGCCAGCAGCTTAGCGGGACCAAATTCACCCCTCCACTTT	CASSLAGPNSPLHF
TRBJ2-7	.	few	TRBV28	TGTGCCAGCAGTTTTAGCAGGACCCCCTCCTACGAGCAGTACTTC	CASSFSRTPSYEQYF
TRBJ2-7	.	many	TRBV28	TGTGCCAGCAGTCCCTCACTGCGACGAGTCTACGAGCAGTACTTC	CASSPSLRRVYEQYF
TRBJ2-7	.	once	TRBV6-1	TGTGCCAGCAAAAGACAGGTGGCGGAGGACTACGAGCAGTACTTC	CASKRQVAEDYEQYF
TRBJ2-2	.	.	TRBV12-3/TRBV12-4	TGTGCCAGCAGTTCCCGGACAGCGAACACCGGGGAGCTGTTTTTT	CASSSRTANTGELFF
TRBJ1-1	.	.	TRBV19	TGTGCCAGTAAGACTGGAGGGGGTGTTACTGAAGCTTTCTTT	CASKTGGGVTEAFF
TRBJ2-2	.	many	TRBV7-6	TGTGCTAGCAGCACCGACCAAGTAGCCGGGGAGCTGTTTTTT	CASSTDQVAGELFF
TRBJ2-7	.	medium-sized	TRBV7-2	TGTGCCAGCAGCTTTGGACGGGCCTACGAGCAGTACTTC	CASSFGRAYEQYF
TRBJ2-5	.	.	TRBV7-9	TGTGCCAGCAGCTTAGGGCGGGCCGGGGGCAAGTACCAAGAGACCCAGTACTTC	CASSLGRAGGKYQETQYF
TRBJ2-7	TRBD2	many	TRBV19	TGTGCCAGTAGTTTCAGGACTAGCGGATACGAGCAGTACTTC	CASSFRTSGYEQYF
TRBJ2-2	.	.	TRBV7-3	TGTGCCAGCAGGTCAACAGGGTCGAACACCGGGGAGCTGTTTTTT	CASRSTGSNTGELFF
TRBJ2-5	TRBD2	.	TRBV4-1	TGCGCCAGCAGCCTGGGAGCGGGAGAGGTGGAGACCCAGTACTTC	CASSLGAGEVETQYF
TRBJ2-3	TRBD2	many	TRBV4-1	TGCGCCAGCAGCCAAACTAGCGGTCGGCGCACAGATACGCAGTATTTT	CASSQTSGRRTDTQYF
TRBJ2-3	TRBD2	many	TRBV7-3	TGTGCCAGCAGCCTCGGGACTACAATGCCAGATACGCAGTATTTT	CASSLGTTMPDTQYF
TRBJ1-1	.	.	TRBV10-3	TGTGCCATCAGTGAGCGGACACCAAACACTGAAGCTTTCTTT	CAISERTPNTEAFF
TRBJ1-6	.	few	TRBV2	TGTGCCAGCAGCGGACAGAAGTATAATTCACCCCTCCACTTT	CASSGQKYNSPLHF
TRBJ2-1	TRBD2	few	TRBV6-6	TGTGCCAGCGGAGAACTAGCGGGGGTGGTTGATGAGCAGTTCTTC	CASGELAGVVDEQFF
TRBJ1-2	.	many	TRBV7-9	TGTGCCAGCAGCTTAGTAGGGGCTGCTGGCTACACCTTC	CASSLVGAAGYTF
TRBJ2-5	.	few	TRBV7-2	TGTGCCAGCAGCTTGACGCACCCGAAGGATGGGACCCAGTACTTC	CASSLTHPKDGTQYF
TRBJ1-1	.	.	TRBV7-9	TGTGCCAGCAGCTTCCCTTCGGGACAATTAAATGAAGCTTTCTTT	CASSFPSGQLNEAFF
TRBJ2-1	.	many	TRBV6-1	TGTGCCAGCAGTGAAGCGGACGGCGCCCCCTACAATGAGCAGTTCTTC	CASSEADGAPYNEQFF
TRBJ2-3	TRBD2	.	TRBV15	TGTGCCACCAGCAGAGATAGGAAAGCGGGGGGCACAGATACGCAGTATTTT	CATSRDRKAGGTDTQYF